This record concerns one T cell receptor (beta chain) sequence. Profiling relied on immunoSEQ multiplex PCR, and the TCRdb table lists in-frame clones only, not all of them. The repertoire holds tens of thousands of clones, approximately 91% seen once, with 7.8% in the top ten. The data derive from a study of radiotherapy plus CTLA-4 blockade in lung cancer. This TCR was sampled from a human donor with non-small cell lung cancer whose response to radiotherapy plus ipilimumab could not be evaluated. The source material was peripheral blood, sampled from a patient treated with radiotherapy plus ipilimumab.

CDR3 sequence (DNA): TGTGCCAGCAGTGAATTCGGGGGGCCCAACACTGAAGCTTTCTTT. It specifies CASSEFGGPNTEAFF. This chain links TRBV25-1 with TRBJ1-1; D is perhaps TRBD1 (6 bases). V was pared by 1 base and J by 2 bases, with 11 bases between. This CDR3 spans 15 amino acids. Germline V gene lookup returns CDR1 MGHDK and CDR2 SYGVNS.